This T cell receptor beta chain was recorded in a study of blood T cell repertoires in COVID-19. About the research overall: Sites across the United States, Italy and Spain contributed samples from acute and convalescent COVID-19. Sources were T cells, B-cell-depleted T cells, or PBMCs; the material itself was cDNA or gDNA.

Followed longitudinally, the Seattle patients had been enrolled during active infection. The V gene's germline CDR1 is SGHNT and CDR2 YYREEE (reference sequence). This CDR3 region has 14 residues. V lost 3 bases, J lost 2 bases, and 11 bases lay in between. Authors' data handling: Amplification of reference gene primers was used by the study to estimate nucleated cell counts. Sequencing used immunoSEQ multiplex PCR; TCRdb keeps in-frame clones, though not all of them. V, J and clone size reflect that table, while D and trimming were determined from the DNA. The table shows roughly 130,000 clones, with about 76% occurring only once.

The chain combines TRBV5-4 with TRBJ1-2; the D gene is possibly TRBD1 (5 bases). The TCR was taken from a woman aged 65 to 85 with COVID-19, enrolled during active disease. The sequencing sample was made of peripheral blood. The CDR3 region is CASSSVDKNYGYTF. Written as DNA, the CDR3 is TGTGCCAGCAGCTCGGTGGACAAGAACTATGGCTACACCTTC.